These 24 T cell receptor beta chains share one sample of origin, sequenced in a study of OX40 agonist ivuxolimab in advanced cancers. TCRdb's table, derived via immunoSEQ multiplex PCR, lists solely in-frame clones and lacks some. Here the sample spans 27,000 or so clones, around 82% being singletons. The sample in question was CD4+ or CD8+ T cells sorted from blood, obtained in a trial of the OX40 agonist ivuxolimab. The receptors stem from an adult with an advanced solid tumor such as melanoma, head and neck, liver or kidney cancer.

The chain joins TRBV9 to TRBJ1-3; unclear D gene. Germline CDR1 SGDLS, CDR2 YYNGEE. The CDR3 extends over 15 amino acids. Trimming took 4 bases from V and 0 from J, leaving 11 bases between them. Here the CDR3 DNA reads TGTGCCAGCAGCCCCTACGACTCCTCTGGAAACACCATATATTTT. Protein: CASSPYDSSGNTIYF.

This chain links TRBV30 with TRBJ2-7; possible D gene TRBD1, 6 bases. The CDR3 contains 12 residues. V was shortened by 0 bases and J by 4 bases, with 7 bases between the two germline ends. Germline lookup yields CDR1 GTSNPN and CDR2 SVGIG (reference sequence). The CDR3 sequence is CAWSVRGYEQYF. The CDR3, as DNA: TGTGCCTGGAGTGTAAGGGGGTACGAGCAGTACTTC.

Comments on this clone: This may stem from a read error, because a much larger clone lies one nucleotide away. The chain couples TRBV27 to TRBJ2-7; D unclear. The CDR3 sequence is 11 residues long. Germline V gene lookup returns CDR1 MNHEY and CDR2 SMNVEV (reference sequence). Deletions cut 4 bases from V and 0 bases from J, with 1 base between. CDR3 DNA: TGTGCCAGCAGTTACTCCTACGAGCAGTACTTC. This codes for CASSYSYEQYF.

This clone was detected only once. This chain uses TRBV7-9 with TRBJ2-5, with 9 bases that match TRBD1. TRBJ2-7 matches the DNA end more closely, so the J call is doubtful. This CDR3 is built from 14 residues. CDR1 is SEHNR and CDR2 is FQNEAQ in the germline V gene (reference sequence). The CDR3 DNA follows: TGTGCCAGCAGCTTAACCGGGACAGGGTCCGAGCAGTACTTC. Its protein product is CASSLTGTGSEQYF.

The rearrangement joins TRBV7-8 to TRBJ2-7, with TRBD2 as a possible D gene (5 bases). The V end lost 5 bases, the J end lost 0 bases, and 8 bases lay between the germline ends. Germline-derived CDR1 and CDR2 are SGHVS and FQNEAQ. CDR3 size: 13 residues. This chain's CDR3 is CASSQGSSYEQYF. The CDR3 DNA is TGTGCCAGCAGCCAAGGGAGCTCCTACGAGCAGTACTTC.

The chain has TRBV7-9 and TRBJ1-3, with TRBD1 as a possible D gene (6 bases). Trimming removed 4 bases from V and 2 bases from J, with 18 bases in between. This CDR3 is built from 17 residues. Germline-derived CDR1 and CDR2 are SEHNR and FQNEAQ (reference sequence). CDR3 bases: TGTGCCAGCAGCTCACAACGACAGGATGGGGCTGGAAACACCATATATTTT. The encoded protein is CASSSQRQDGAGNTIYF.

This chain links TRBV27 with TRBJ2-7, with D unresolved. CDR1 and CDR2 (germline): MNHEY, SMNVEV (reference sequence). V was cut by 3 bases and J by 6 bases, with 15 bases left in between. This CDR3 has 14 residues. CDR3 sequence: CASSFGSYSLEQYF. For the CDR3, the DNA is TGTGCCAGCAGTTTTGGCAGCTACTCCCTCGAGCAGTACTTC.

Here the CDR3 reads CASSPGGLAVFYNEQFF. The CDR3 DNA reads TGTGCCAGCAGCCCAGGGGGACTAGCGGTATTCTACAATGAGCAGTTCTTC. The gene calls are TRBV7-2 and TRBJ2-1; 11 nucleotides match TRBD2. CDR1 is SGHTA, CDR2 FQGNSA, per germline. After removal of 5 bases from V and 3 bases from J, the junction contained 9 bases not matched to a gene. CDR3 size: 17 residues.

The chain carries TRBV7-9 and TRBJ2-7, with D perhaps assigned TRBD1 or TRBD2 (6 bases each). In germline, CDR1 is SEHNR, CDR2 FQNEAQ (reference sequence). This CDR3 is 15 amino acids long. The V end lost 1 base, the J end lost 2 bases, and 12 bases lay between the germline ends. CDR3 in amino acids: CASSLVWGAAYEQYF. Here the CDR3 DNA reads TGTGCCAGCAGCTTAGTATGGGGGGCTGCCTACGAGCAGTACTTC.

This sequence joins TRBV6-4 and TRBJ1-6, with a possible D match to TRBD1 (6 bases). Germline V lookup: CDR1 MRHNA, CDR2 SNTAGT. V dropped 2 bases and J dropped 7 bases, with 12 bases sitting between them. The CDR3 sequence is 15 residues long. The CDR3 coding sequence is TGTGCCAGCAGTGACGGAGAGGGGGGAAATTCACCCCTCCACTTT. Translated, it gives CASSDGEGGNSPLHF.

Written as DNA, the CDR3 is TGTGCCAGCAGTCCCCAGGGGTTTGATGGCTACACCTTC. It encodes CASSPQGFDGYTF. V is TRBV27 and J is TRBJ1-2, with a weak D call TRBD1 (6 bases). Trimming took 5 bases from V and 6 from J, leaving 13 bases between them. This CDR3 is built from 13 residues. Germline values: CDR1 MNHEY, CDR2 SMNVEV (reference sequence).

This clone was detected once. For the CDR3, the DNA is TGTGCCAGCAGCCCGGACAGGGGGTGGACCGGGGAGCTGTTTTTT. This gives the protein CASSPDRGWTGELFF. The chain has TRBV7-3 and TRBJ2-2; 10 bases match TRBD1. The length of the CDR3 is 15 residues. Germline-derived CDR1 and CDR2 are SGHTA and FQGTGA. J was trimmed by 5 bases and V by 5 bases; bases with no gene match: 5.

The rearrangement uses TRBV28 and TRBJ2-1; 13 positions agree with TRBD2. The CDR3 length is 18 residues. V trimming: 4 bases; J trimming: 1 base; junction bases outside the gene matches: 7. Germline CDR1 reads MDHEN; CDR2 reads SYDVKM. CDR3 sequence: CASSYQLAGGLSYNEQFF. CDR3 nucleotides: TGTGCCAGCAGTTATCAACTAGCGGGGGGGCTATCCTACAATGAGCAGTTCTTC.

The J gene is TRBJ1-1, the V gene TRBV27; 9 positions match TRBD1. Germline values: CDR1 MNHEY, CDR2 SMNVEV (reference sequence). There are 15 residues in the CDR3. With 6 bases clipped from V and 5 bases from J, the junction kept 10 bases outside the gene matches. The CDR3 loop reads CASSAITGGRTEAFF. CDR3 DNA: TGTGCCAGCAGCGCTATCACAGGGGGCCGGACTGAAGCTTTCTTT.

V is TRBV11-3 and J is TRBJ2-3, with a weak D call TRBD2 (6 bases). The germline V and J ends were trimmed by 6 bases and 0 bases, with 22 bases remaining between them. The V gene's germline CDR1 is SGHNT and CDR2 YENEEA. There are 18 residues in the CDR3. The CDR3 DNA sequence: TGTGCCAGCAGTCGGGGAAGTGGGGGGAGCCCTAGCACAGATACGCAGTATTTT. Its protein is CASSRGSGGSPSTDTQYF.

This chain connects TRBV19 to TRBJ2-1; the match to TRBD2 covers 9 bases. Trimming removed 7 bases from V and 9 bases from J; junction bases left unmatched: 13. Per the germline V gene, CDR1 is LNHDA and CDR2 is SQIVND (reference sequence). This CDR3 has 15 residues. The CDR3 protein is CASTDFAGGPGEQFF. Here the CDR3 DNA reads TGTGCCAGTACCGACTTCGCGGGAGGGCCCGGTGAGCAGTTCTTC.

The rearrangement links TRBV28 to TRBJ2-7; TRBD1 aligns across 9 bases. Trimming took 3 bases from V and 0 from J; bases not matched to a gene: 12. Germline V lookup: CDR1 MDHEN, CDR2 SYDVKM. The CDR3 loop spans 18 amino acids. CDR3 residues: CASSFMSSGTGPSYEQYF. In nucleotides, the CDR3 is TGTGCCAGCAGTTTTATGAGCAGCGGGACAGGGCCCTCCTACGAGCAGTACTTC.

The chain combines TRBV27 with TRBJ2-7, with 9 bases identical to TRBD1. The V segment lost 2 bases and the J segment 3 bases; nucleotides outside the gene matches: 2. This CDR3 is built from 14 residues. In germline, CDR1 is MNHEY, CDR2 SMNVEV (reference sequence). As DNA, the CDR3 is TGTGCCAGCAGTTTAAGGGGACAGGGCTACGAGCAGTACTTC. As protein: CASSLRGQGYEQYF.

The chain has TRBV5-8 and TRBJ1-5, with a tentative D call TRBD1 (6 bases). CDR3 length equals 15 residues. Trimming removed 4 bases at V and 2 bases at J, with 13 bases between. Germline-derived CDR1 and CDR2 are SGHTS and YDEGEE. The CDR3 reads CASSTQGSGNQPQHF. The CDR3, as DNA: TGTGCCAGCAGCACCCAGGGGTCGGGCAATCAGCCCCAGCATTTT.

The gene calls are TRBV7-9 and TRBJ2-7; a possible D gene is TRBD1 (6 bases). Trimming pared 6 bases from V and 6 bases from J, leaving 12 bases between. Germline lookup yields CDR1 SEHNR and CDR2 FQNEAQ (reference sequence). The CDR3 contains 12 residues. CDR3 nucleotide sequence: TGTGCCAGCAGACCTAGCAGGGGCGAGCAGTACTTC. Translated, it gives CASRPSRGEQYF.

The chain carries TRBV6-5 and TRBJ1-1; no reliable D call. This CDR3 spans 15 amino acids. Germline values: CDR1 MNHEY, CDR2 SVGAGI. V was pared by 0 bases and J by 1 base, with 9 bases between. The CDR3 coding sequence is TGTGCCAGCAGTTACTCAAGAGCGGAGAACACTGAAGCTTTCTTT. As protein: CASSYSRAENTEAFF.

The chain combines TRBV28 with TRBJ1-2, with no clear D. CDR3 length: 14 amino acids. Germline CDR1 is MDHEN and CDR2 is SYDVKM. Deletions cut 3 bases from V and 2 bases from J, with 10 bases between. The CDR3 DNA is TGTGCCAGCAGTTTCGGTACGGGGAACTATGGCTACACCTTC. Its protein product is CASSFGTGNYGYTF.

The chain joins TRBV27 to TRBJ1-4; 9 bases map to TRBD1. The V and J ends lost 5 bases and 8 bases, in that order; junction bases with no gene match: 6. CDR3 length: 14 residues. Germline V gene sequence: CDR1 MNHEY, CDR2 SMNVEV (reference sequence). DNA for the CDR3: TGTGCCAGCAGTCTCACAGGGGGCGGCGAAAAACTGTTTTTT. Protein: CASSLTGGGEKLFF.

The rearrangement links TRBV11-2 to TRBJ1-2; maybe TRBD1 (6 bases). CDR1 is SGHAT and CDR2 is FQNNGV in the germline V gene. Trimming pared 5 bases from V and 7 bases from J, leaving 14 bases between. CDR3 length equals 13 residues. CDR3 in amino acids: CASSPSPRGGYTF. CDR3 nucleotides: TGTGCCAGCAGCCCCTCCCCCAGGGGTGGCTACACCTTC.